This T cell receptor beta chain was recovered during a study of blood T cell repertoires in COVID-19. Donors in Cohort 3 counted as recovered after two negative PCRs, clearance, or symptom resolution. The CDR3 contains 15 residues. V lost 3 bases and J 2 bases, leaving 13 bases between the germline ends. The germline gives CDR1 LGHDT, CDR2 YNNKEL (reference sequence). TCRdb keeps only in-frame clones here, not all; method: immunoSEQ multiplex PCR. The sample shows approximately 270,000 clones, 75% to 90% of them seen only once. This clone was observed a few times. This TCR came from a woman in her 30s who had recovered from COVID-19. The chain uses TRBV3-1 (or the pseudogene TRBV3-2) and TRBJ1-2, with a possible D match to TRBD1 (6 bases). What was sequenced was PBMCs or T cells enriched from blood (not recorded which). CDR3 protein: CASSHTGLSNYGYTF. The CDR3 DNA reads as TGTGCCAGCAGCCATACAGGGTTGTCGAACTATGGCTACACCTTC.